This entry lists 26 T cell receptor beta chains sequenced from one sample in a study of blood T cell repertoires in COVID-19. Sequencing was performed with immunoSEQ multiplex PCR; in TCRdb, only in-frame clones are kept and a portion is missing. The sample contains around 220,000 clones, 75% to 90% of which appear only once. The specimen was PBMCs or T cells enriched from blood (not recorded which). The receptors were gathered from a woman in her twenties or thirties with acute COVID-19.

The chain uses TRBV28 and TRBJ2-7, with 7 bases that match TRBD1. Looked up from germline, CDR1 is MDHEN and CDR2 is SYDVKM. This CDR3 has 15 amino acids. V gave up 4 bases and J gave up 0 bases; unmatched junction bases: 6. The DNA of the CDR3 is TGTGCCAGCAGTTCCCCGGGACAGCTCTCCTACGAGCAGTACTTC. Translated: CASSSPGQLSYEQYF.

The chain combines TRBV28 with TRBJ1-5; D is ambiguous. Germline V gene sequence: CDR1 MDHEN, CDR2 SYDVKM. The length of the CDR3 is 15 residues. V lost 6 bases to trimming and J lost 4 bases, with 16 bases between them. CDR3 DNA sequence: TGTGCCAGCAGCGGAGGCGGCGGACTAAATCAGCCCCAGCATTTT. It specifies CASSGGGGLNQPQHF. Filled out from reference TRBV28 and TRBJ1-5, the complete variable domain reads DVKVTQSSRYLVKRTGEKVFLECVQDMDHENMFWYRQDPGLGLRLIYFSYDVKMKEKGDIPEGYSVSREKKERFSLILESASTNQTSMYLCASSGGGGLNQPQHFGDGTRLSIL.

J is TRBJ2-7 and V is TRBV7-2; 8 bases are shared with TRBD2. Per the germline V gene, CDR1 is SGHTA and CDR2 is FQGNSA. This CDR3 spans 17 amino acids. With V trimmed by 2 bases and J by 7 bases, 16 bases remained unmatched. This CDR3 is CASSLPTRAGVSREQYF. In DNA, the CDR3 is TGTGCCAGCAGCTTACCCACCCGAGCGGGAGTCTCACGAGAGCAGTACTTC.

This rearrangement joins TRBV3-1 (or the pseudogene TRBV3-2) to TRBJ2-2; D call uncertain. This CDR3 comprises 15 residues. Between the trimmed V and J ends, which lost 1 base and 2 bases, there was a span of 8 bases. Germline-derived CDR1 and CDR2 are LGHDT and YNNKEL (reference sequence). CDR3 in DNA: TGTGCCAGCAGCCAAGGATACAAAAACACCGGGGAGCTGTTTTTT. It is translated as CASSQGYKNTGELFF.

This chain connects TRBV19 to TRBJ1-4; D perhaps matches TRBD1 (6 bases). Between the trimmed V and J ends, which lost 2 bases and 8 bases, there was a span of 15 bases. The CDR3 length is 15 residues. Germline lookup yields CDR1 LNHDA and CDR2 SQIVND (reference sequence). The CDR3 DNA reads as TGTGCCAGTAGTATATACGGGACATCACCCGAAAAACTGTTTTTT. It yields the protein CASSIYGTSPEKLFF.

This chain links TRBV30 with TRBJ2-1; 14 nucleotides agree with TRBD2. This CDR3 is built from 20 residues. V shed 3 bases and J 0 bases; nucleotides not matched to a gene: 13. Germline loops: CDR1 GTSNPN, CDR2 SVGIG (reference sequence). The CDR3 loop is CAWRLTRTSGGPSSYNEQFF. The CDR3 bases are TGTGCCTGGAGACTCACTCGGACTAGCGGGGGGCCGAGCTCCTACAATGAGCAGTTCTTC.

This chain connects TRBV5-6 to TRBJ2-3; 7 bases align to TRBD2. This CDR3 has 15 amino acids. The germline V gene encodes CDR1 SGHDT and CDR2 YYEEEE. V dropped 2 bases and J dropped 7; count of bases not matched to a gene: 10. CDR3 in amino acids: CASSLKAGRAHTQYF. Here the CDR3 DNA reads TGTGCCAGCAGCTTAAAAGCGGGACGGGCCCATACGCAGTATTTT.

This chain's CDR3 is CASSLDRNEKLFF. The DNA for the CDR3 is TGTGCCAGCAGCTTAGACAGAAATGAAAAACTGTTTTTT. The chain couples TRBV7-9 to TRBJ1-4; the D is unclear. Trimming cost V 1 base and J 5 bases, with 5 bases left between them. This CDR3 has 13 amino acids. The V gene's germline CDR1 is SEHNR and CDR2 FQNEAQ (reference sequence).

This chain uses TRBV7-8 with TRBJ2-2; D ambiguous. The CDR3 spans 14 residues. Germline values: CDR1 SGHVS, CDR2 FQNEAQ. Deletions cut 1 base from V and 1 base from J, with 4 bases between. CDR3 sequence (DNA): TGTGCCAGCAGCTTAGGAGGGAACACCGGGGAGCTGTTTTTT. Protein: CASSLGGNTGELFF.

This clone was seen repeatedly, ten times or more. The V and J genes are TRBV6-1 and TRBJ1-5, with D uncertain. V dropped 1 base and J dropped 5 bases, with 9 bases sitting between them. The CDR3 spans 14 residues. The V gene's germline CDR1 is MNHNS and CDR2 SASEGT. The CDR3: CASSEGAEYQPQHF. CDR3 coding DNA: TGTGCCAGCAGTGAAGGGGCAGAGTATCAGCCCCAGCATTTT.

As DNA, the CDR3 is TGTGCCAGCAGTTCGGCGGGTGCAGGGGTCAACTATGGCTACACCTTC. Amino acid sequence: CASSSAGAGVNYGYTF. This sequence joins TRBV28 and TRBJ1-2, with D maybe TRBD1 (6 bases). The length of the CDR3 is 16 residues. The germline V and J ends were trimmed by 4 bases and 2 bases, with 17 bases remaining between them. The germline V gene has CDR1 MDHEN and CDR2 SYDVKM.

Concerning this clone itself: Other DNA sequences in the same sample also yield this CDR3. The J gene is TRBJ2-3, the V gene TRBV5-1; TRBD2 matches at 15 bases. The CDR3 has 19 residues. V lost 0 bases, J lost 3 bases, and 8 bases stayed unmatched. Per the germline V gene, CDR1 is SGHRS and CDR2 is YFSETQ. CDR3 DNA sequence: TGCGCCAGCAGCTTGGGCGGACTAGCGGGAGGGCCTCGAACAGATACGCAGTATTTT. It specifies CASSLGGLAGGPRTDTQYF. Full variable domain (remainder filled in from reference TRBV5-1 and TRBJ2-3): KAGVTQTPRYLIKTRGQQVTLSCSPISGHRSVSWYQQTPGQGLQFLFEYFSETQRNKGNFPGRFSGRQFSNSRSEMNVSTLELGDSALYLCASSLGGLAGGPRTDTQYFGPGTRLTVL.

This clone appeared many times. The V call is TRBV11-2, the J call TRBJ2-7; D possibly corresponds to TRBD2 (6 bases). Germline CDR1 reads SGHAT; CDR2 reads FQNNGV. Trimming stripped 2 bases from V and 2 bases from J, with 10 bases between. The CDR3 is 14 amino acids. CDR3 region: CASSLPGLTYEQYF. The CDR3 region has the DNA TGTGCCAGCAGCTTACCGGGACTTACCTACGAGCAGTACTTC.

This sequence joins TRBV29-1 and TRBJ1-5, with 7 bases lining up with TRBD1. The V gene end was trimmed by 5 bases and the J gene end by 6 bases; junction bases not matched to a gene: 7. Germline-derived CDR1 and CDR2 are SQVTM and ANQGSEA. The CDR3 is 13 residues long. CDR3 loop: CSVRQGQGQPQHF. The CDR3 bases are TGCAGCGTTAGACAGGGCCAAGGTCAGCCCCAGCATTTT. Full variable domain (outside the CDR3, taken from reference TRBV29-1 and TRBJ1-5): SAVISQKPSRDICQRGTSLTIQCQVDSQVTMMFWYRQQPGQSLTLIATANQGSEATYESGFVIDKFPISRPNLTFSTLTVSNMSPEDSSIYLCSVRQGQGQPQHFGDGTRLSIL.

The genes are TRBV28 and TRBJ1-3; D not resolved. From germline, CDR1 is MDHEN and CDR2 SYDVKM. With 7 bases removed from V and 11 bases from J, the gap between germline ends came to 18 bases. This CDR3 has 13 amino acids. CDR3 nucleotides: TGTGCCAGCACTTCCTCGTCGGGGTTGGCCATATATTTT. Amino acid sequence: CASTSSSGLAIYF.

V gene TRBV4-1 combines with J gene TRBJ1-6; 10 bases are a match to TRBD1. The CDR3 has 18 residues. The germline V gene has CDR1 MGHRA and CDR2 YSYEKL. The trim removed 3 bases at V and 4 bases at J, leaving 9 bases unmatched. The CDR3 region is CASSQADPGQGYNSPLHF. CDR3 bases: TGCGCCAGCAGCCAGGCTGACCCGGGACAGGGGTATAATTCACCCCTCCACTTT.

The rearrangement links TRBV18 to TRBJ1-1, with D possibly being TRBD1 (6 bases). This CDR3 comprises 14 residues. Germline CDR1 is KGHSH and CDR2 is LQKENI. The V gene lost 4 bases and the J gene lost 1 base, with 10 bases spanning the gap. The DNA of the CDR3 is TGTGCCAGCTCACTGGAGACAGGGAACACTGAAGCTTTCTTT. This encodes CASSLETGNTEAFF.

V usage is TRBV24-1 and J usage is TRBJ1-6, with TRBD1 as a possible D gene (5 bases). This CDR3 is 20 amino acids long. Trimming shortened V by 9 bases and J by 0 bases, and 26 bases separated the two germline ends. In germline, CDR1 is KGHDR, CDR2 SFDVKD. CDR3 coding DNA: TGTGCCACCCAATCAATTACCGGGACTCACTTTAGCTCCTATAATTCACCCCTCCACTTT. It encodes CATQSITGTHFSSYNSPLHF.

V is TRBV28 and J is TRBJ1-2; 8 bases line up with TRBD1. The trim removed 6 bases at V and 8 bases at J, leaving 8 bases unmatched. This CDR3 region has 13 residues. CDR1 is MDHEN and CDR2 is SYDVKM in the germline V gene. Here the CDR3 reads CASSLHRGKGYTF. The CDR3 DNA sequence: TGTGCCAGCAGCCTCCACAGGGGGAAGGGCTACACCTTC.

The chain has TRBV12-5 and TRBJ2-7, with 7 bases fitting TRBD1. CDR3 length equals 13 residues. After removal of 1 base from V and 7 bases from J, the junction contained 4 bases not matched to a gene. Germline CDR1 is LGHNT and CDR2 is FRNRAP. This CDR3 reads CASGLGQGMEQYF. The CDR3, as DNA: TGTGCTAGTGGTTTGGGACAGGGAATGGAGCAGTACTTC.

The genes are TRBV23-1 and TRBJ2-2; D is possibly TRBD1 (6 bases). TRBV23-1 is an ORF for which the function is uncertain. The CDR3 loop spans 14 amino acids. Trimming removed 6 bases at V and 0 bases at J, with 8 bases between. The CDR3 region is CASRTGSNTGELFF. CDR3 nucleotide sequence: TGCGCCAGCAGGACAGGCTCGAACACCGGGGAGCTGTTTTTT.

The CDR3 DNA is TGTGCCTGGAGTGAGGGTAGCGGAGCAGATACGCAGTATTTT. It codes for CAWSEGSGADTQYF. The chain joins TRBV30 to TRBJ2-3; tentatively, D is TRBD2 (6 bases). Germline-derived CDR1 and CDR2 are GTSNPN and SVGIG (reference sequence). V lost 1 base, J lost 4 bases, and 12 bases lay in between. The CDR3 consists of 14 residues.

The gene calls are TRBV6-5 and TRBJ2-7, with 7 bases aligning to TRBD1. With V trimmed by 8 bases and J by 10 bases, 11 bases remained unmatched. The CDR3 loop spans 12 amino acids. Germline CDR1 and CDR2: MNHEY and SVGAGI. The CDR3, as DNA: TGTGCCAGCTGCCAGGGACAGCATCCACAGTACTTC. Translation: CASCQGQHPQYF.

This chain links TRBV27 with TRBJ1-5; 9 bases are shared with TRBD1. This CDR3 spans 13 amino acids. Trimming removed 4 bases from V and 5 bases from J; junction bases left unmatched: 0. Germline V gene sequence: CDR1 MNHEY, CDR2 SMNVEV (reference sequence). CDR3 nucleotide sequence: TGTGCCAGCAGTTGGGACAGGGATCAGCCCCAGCATTTT. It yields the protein CASSWDRDQPQHF.

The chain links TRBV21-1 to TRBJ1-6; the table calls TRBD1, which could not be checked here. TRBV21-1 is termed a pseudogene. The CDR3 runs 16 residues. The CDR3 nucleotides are TGTGCCAGCAGCCCGTATCCAGGGGCGTATAATTCACCCCTCCACTTT. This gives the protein CASSPYPGAYNSPLHF.

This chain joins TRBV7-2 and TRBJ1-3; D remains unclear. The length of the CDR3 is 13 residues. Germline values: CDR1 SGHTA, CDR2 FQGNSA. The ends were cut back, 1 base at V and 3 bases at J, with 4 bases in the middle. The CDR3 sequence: CASSLELGNTIYF. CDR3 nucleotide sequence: TGTGCCAGCAGCTTAGAGCTTGGAAACACCATATATTTT.